The clone carrying this T cell receptor (beta chain) was detected a few times. CDR3 size: 13 residues. Germline CDR1 and CDR2: SQVTM and ANQGSEA. V was trimmed by 4 bases and J by 5 bases, leaving 9 bases between them. The record originates from a study of identical twins' blood T cells. TCRdb reanalysed the 5' RACE reads using MiXCR and keeps one entry per CDR3 protein. The sample holds 300,000 to 450,000 distinct CDR3 sequences, approximately 30% seen once. The V and J genes are TRBV29-1 and TRBJ1-6; D might be TRBD1 (5 bases). This receptor was identified in a woman between 18 and 50 years old in good health. Material for sequencing was PBMCs. The CDR3: CSVGLGDNSPLHF. As DNA, the CDR3 is TGCAGCGTTGGGTTAGGGGATAATTCACCCCTCCACTTT.